The TCR beta chain described here comes from a study of shared clonotypes between healthy human individuals. Method: immunoSEQ multiplex PCR; TCRdb's copy keeps in-frame clones and lacks some. The sample holds under 550,000 clones, 90% to 97% seen once. Details on this clone: Its antigen is not identified.

Free of recent acute infections or vaccinations, the donors were healthy HIV-negative adults. The study, taken as a whole, reports: Sequencing depth was a factor that was expected to affect clonotype sharing among donors. The sole specimen, blood, was sampled, and tissue repertoires likely differ.

Germline CDR1 is WNHNN and CDR2 is SYGVQD (reference sequence). CDR3 size: 14 residues. V shed 2 bases, J shed 7 bases, and the junction held 6 bases outside the gene matches. This clonotype originated in a woman in her twenties or thirties in good health. The material sequenced was naive CD4+ T cells sorted from blood. Subset described: CD45RA+ positively selected. The chain uses TRBV10-1 and TRBJ2-7, with 9 bases fitting TRBD2. CDR3 loop: CASSEGGRAWEQYF. CDR3 nucleotides: TGCGCCAGCAGTGAGGGCGGGAGGGCCTGGGAGCAGTACTTC.